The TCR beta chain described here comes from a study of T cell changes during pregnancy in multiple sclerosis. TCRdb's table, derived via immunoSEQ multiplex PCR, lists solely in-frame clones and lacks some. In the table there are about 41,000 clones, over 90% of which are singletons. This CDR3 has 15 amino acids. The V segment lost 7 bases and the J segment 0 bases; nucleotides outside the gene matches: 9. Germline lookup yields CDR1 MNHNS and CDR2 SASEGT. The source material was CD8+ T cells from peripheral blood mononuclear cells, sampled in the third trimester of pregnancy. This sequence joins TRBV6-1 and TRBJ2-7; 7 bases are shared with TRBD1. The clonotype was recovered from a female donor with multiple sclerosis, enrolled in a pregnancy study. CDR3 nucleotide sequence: TGTGCCAGCAACCTGGTCCAGGGGGACTCCTACGAGCAGTACTTC. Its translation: CASNLVQGDSYEQYF.